This T cell receptor beta chain was sequenced during a study of Graves' ophthalmopathy and Graves' hyperthyroidism. Trimming left V 4 bases short and J 0 bases short, with 9 bases between. Germline V gene lookup returns CDR1 GTSNPN and CDR2 SVGIG (reference sequence). This CDR3 is built from 14 residues. Study results and limitations: Distinction of ophthalmopathy from stable hyperthyroidism by a 13-signature model reached approximately 88% sensitivity and approximately 81% specificity.

All donors with ophthalmopathy were recorded as having moderate-to-severe activity, CAS ≥3, NOSPECS ≥4 and a duration under 3 months. Establishment of the diagnosis relied upon clinical symptoms, serum thyroxine, TRAb, thyroid ultrasound and orbital computed tomography. It was from roughly 9.3 ml of fresh peripheral blood that the PBMCs came. This clonotype was recorded many times. Its antigen remains unidentified. Amplification of TCR beta CDR3 regions used RNA transcripts. HTBI primers were employed in first-round RT-PCR, then a second-round multiplex PCR followed. In TCRdb, the multiplex PCR reads were re-called with MiXCR into one record per CDR3 protein. This sample has 150,000 to 200,000 distinct CDR3 sequences, with 39% found just once.

The chain recombines TRBV30 with TRBJ2-2; the D gene is possibly TRBD1 (5 bases). This TCR was sampled from a man aged 30 to 39 with Graves' ophthalmopathy. Input material: peripheral blood. The CDR3 DNA follows: TGTGCCTGGACTAGGGGCACGAACACCGGGGAGCTGTTTTTT. It specifies CAWTRGTNTGELFF.